The 11 T cell receptor beta chains given below trace back to one sample, sequenced in a study of T cell repertoires in cytomegalovirus infection. Using its own MiXCR run on the reads, TCRdb lists one record per CDR3 protein. The table shows 200,000 to 250,000 distinct CDR3 sequences, with approximately 13% occurring only once. The sequencing input was PBMCs. These receptors were obtained from a human donor in good health (CMV status not recorded). Some clones in this sample may be carry-over from other donors' samples.

This clonotype showed up many times. This sequence joins TRBV28 and TRBJ2-5, with 10 bases that match TRBD1. This CDR3 is built from 16 residues. Germline V lookup: CDR1 MDHEN, CDR2 SYDVKM. Trimming removed 7 bases from V and 3 bases from J; junction bases left unmatched: 11. The CDR3: CASKNPGTGAKETQYF. The CDR3 DNA is TGTGCCAGCAAAAATCCCGGGACAGGGGCCAAAGAGACCCAGTACTTC.

This sequence joins TRBV6-2 or TRBV6-3 and TRBJ2-1, with D maybe TRBD2 (7 bases). This CDR3 spans 14 amino acids. CDR1 and CDR2 from the germline V gene are MNHEY and SVGEGT. The V end was cut by 7 bases, the J end by 5 bases, with 15 bases between. The CDR3 coding sequence is TGTGCCAGCATACTAACGGGGGGCGACAATGAGCAGTTCTTC. Its translation is CASILTGGDNEQFF.

This clonotype was counted ten times or more. The chain uses TRBV7-9 and TRBJ1-1; no definite D call. Germline CDR1 and CDR2: SEHNR and FQNEAQ (reference sequence). The V end was cut by 5 bases, the J end by 4 bases, with 11 bases between. The CDR3 sequence is 13 residues long. CDR3 loop: CASSPTVLTEAFF. DNA of the CDR3: TGTGCCAGCAGCCCCACGGTTCTCACTGAAGCTTTCTTT.

This clonotype was recorded at least ten times. This chain links TRBV7-2 with TRBJ2-3; D uncertain. Germline V lookup: CDR1 SGHTA, CDR2 FQGNSA. This CDR3 is built from 11 residues. V was trimmed by 2 bases and J by 10 bases, leaving 7 bases between them. CDR3 sequence (DNA): TGTGCCAGCAGCTTACAAGGTCCGCAGTATTTT. Protein product: CASSLQGPQYF.

Many counts were recorded for this clonotype. The rearrangement uses TRBV7-2 and TRBJ2-7; 8 nucleotides agree with TRBD2. This CDR3 region has 15 residues. After removal of 1 base from V and 6 bases from J, the junction contained 8 bases not matched to a gene. Germline V gene lookup returns CDR1 SGHTA and CDR2 FQGNSA. The CDR3 sequence: CASSLGKGTRFEQYF. The CDR3 region has the DNA TGTGCCAGCAGCTTAGGAAAGGGGACTAGATTCGAGCAGTACTTC.

This clonotype was seen repeatedly, ten times or more. The rearrangement uses TRBV7-3 and TRBJ2-4; 9 bases are a match to TRBD2. CDR3 size: 17 residues. Germline values: CDR1 SGHTA, CDR2 FQGTGA. V was pared by 5 bases and J by 9 bases, with 17 bases of the junction left unmatched. The CDR3, as DNA: TGTGCCAGCAGCCTGAACCGGGGTAGCGGGAGCGACGGCATTCAGTACTTC. As protein: CASSLNRGSGSDGIQYF.

Note on this clonotype: One junction end does not reproduce the germline sequence, and a read error may be involved. J is TRBJ1-4 and V is TRBV5-5; D unresolved. Germline CDR1 and CDR2: SGHKS and YYEKEE (reference sequence). The CDR3 spans 14 residues. Written as DNA, the CDR3 is TGTGCCAGCAGATTGGCCACTGTGAATGAAAAACTGTTTTTT. Translating it yields CASRLATVNEKLFF.

V is TRBV6-1 and J is TRBJ2-1, with D perhaps matching TRBD1 (5 bases). Trimming pared 2 bases from V and 9 bases from J, leaving 14 bases between. Germline values: CDR1 MNHNS, CDR2 SASEGT. The CDR3 is 14 amino acids. DNA of the CDR3: TGTGCCAGCAGTGAAAAGCAGGGCTGGGGTGAGCAGTTCTTC. As protein: CASSEKQGWGEQFF.

This clonotype came up many times. CDR3 residues: CASSLHPRYEAFF. The CDR3 DNA sequence: TGTGCCAGCAGTCTACACCCGCGATATGAAGCTTTCTTT. V is TRBV6-2 or TRBV6-3 and J is TRBJ1-1; D unclear. This CDR3 spans 13 amino acids. CDR1 and CDR2 from the germline V gene are MNHEY and SVGEGT. The V and J ends lost 5 bases and 7 bases respectively, with 14 bases between them.

The chain recombines TRBV19 with TRBJ2-3; TRBD2 might be the D (5 bases). CDR1 LNHDA and CDR2 SQIVND come from the germline V gene (reference sequence). The CDR3 is made up of 14 amino acids. V dropped 4 bases and J dropped 3 bases, with 11 bases sitting between them. DNA of the CDR3: TGTGCCAGTAGTACCCCCGCGGGTACAGATACGCAGTATTTT. This sequence encodes CASSTPAGTDTQYF.

J is TRBJ2-5 and V is TRBV29-1, with D tentatively TRBD1 (6 bases). Looked up from germline, CDR1 is SQVTM and CDR2 is ANQGSEA. The germline V and J ends were trimmed by 1 base and 1 base, with 7 bases remaining between them. CDR3 length: 13 amino acids. The CDR3 region is CSVEGDTQETQYF. The CDR3 DNA is TGCAGCGTTGAAGGGGACACCCAAGAGACCCAGTACTTC.